This entry lists 14 T cell receptor beta chains sequenced from one sample in a study of blood T cell repertoires in COVID-19. Libraries were prepared by immunoSEQ multiplex PCR; TCRdb keeps only in-frame clonotypes and omits some of them. This table has around 170,000 clones, under 90% appearing once. The specimen sequenced was PBMCs or T cells enriched from blood (not recorded which). The receptors here all came from a man aged 45-60 years who had recovered from COVID-19.

J is TRBJ1-1 and V is TRBV27; 9 nucleotides agree with TRBD1. This CDR3 comprises 14 residues. V lost 5 bases, J lost 3 bases, and 4 bases stayed unmatched. In germline, CDR1 is MNHEY, CDR2 SMNVEV (reference sequence). CDR3 residues: CASSAGTGYTEAFF. The CDR3 DNA is TGTGCCAGCAGTGCCGGGACAGGGTACACTGAAGCTTTCTTT.

The chain recombines TRBV27 with TRBJ1-5; no definite D call. This CDR3 has 13 residues. V lost 5 bases to trimming and J lost 3 bases, with 8 bases between them. Germline V gene sequence: CDR1 MNHEY, CDR2 SMNVEV (reference sequence). The CDR3 sequence is CASSRQVNQPQHF. The CDR3 region has the DNA TGTGCCAGCAGTCGCCAGGTCAATCAGCCCCAGCATTTT.

The CDR3 bases are TGTGCCAGCAGCTTAGCCCCCCAGGAGAACACCGGGGAGCTGTTTTTT. It encodes CASSLAPQENTGELFF. The rearrangement uses TRBV5-6 and TRBJ2-2; D is unresolved. CDR1 and CDR2 (germline): SGHDT, YYEEEE. V lost 2 bases and J 1 base, leaving 12 bases between the germline ends. This CDR3 is 16 amino acids long.

The chain uses TRBV27 and TRBJ2-7, with 8 positions matching TRBD2. Trimming removed 5 bases from V and 2 bases from J; junction bases left unmatched: 5. The germline gives CDR1 MNHEY, CDR2 SMNVEV (reference sequence). This CDR3 has 14 amino acids. CDR3: CASSRSGATYEQYF. The DNA of the CDR3 is TGTGCCAGCAGTCGTAGCGGGGCCACCTACGAGCAGTACTTC.

The CDR3 spells CAISEVSSGNTIYF. The CDR3 DNA sequence: TGTGCCATCAGTGAGGTCAGCTCTGGAAACACCATATATTTT. This chain joins TRBV10-3 and TRBJ1-3, with D hard to call. The CDR3 totals 14 residues. Germline assignment: CDR1 ENHRY and CDR2 SYGVKD. The germline V and J ends were trimmed by 2 bases and 0 bases, with 5 bases remaining between them.

This chain connects TRBV9 to TRBJ2-1; possibly TRBD2 for D (7 bases). V was pared by 0 bases and J by 5 bases, with 12 bases between. Germline V CDR1 and CDR2: SGDLS, YYNGEE. The CDR3 loop spans 15 amino acids. The CDR3 region is CASSVGWGGHNEQFF. Written as DNA, the CDR3 is TGTGCCAGCAGCGTAGGGTGGGGGGGCCACAATGAGCAGTTCTTC.

The chain links TRBV18 to TRBJ2-5; TRBD1 is a possible D gene (6 bases). Trimming cost V 3 bases and J 4 bases, with 12 bases left between them. This CDR3 has 14 residues. The germline V gene encodes CDR1 KGHSH and CDR2 LQKENI. The CDR3 region is CASSPGQSVETQYF. The CDR3 DNA sequence: TGTGCCAGCTCACCCGGACAGAGTGTAGAGACCCAGTACTTC. The whole variable domain, remainder taken from reference TRBV18 and TRBJ2-5, is NAGVMQNPRHLVRRRGQEARLRCSPMKGHSHVYWYRQLPEEGLKFMVYLQKENIIDESGMPKERFSAEFPKEGPSILRIQQVVRGDSAAYFCASSPGQSVETQYFGPGTRLLVL.

The CDR3: CASSPTAGGQETQYF. In nucleotides, the CDR3 is TGTGCCAGCAGCCCGACAGCGGGGGGCCAAGAGACCCAGTACTTC. The gene calls are TRBV6-4 and TRBJ2-5; 9 bases fit TRBD2. Germline loops: CDR1 MRHNA, CDR2 SNTAGT. The CDR3 consists of 15 residues. V lost 6 bases and J lost 1; bases outside the gene matches: 6.

This chain connects TRBV11-2 to TRBJ2-5, with 7 bases that match TRBD2. Germline loops: CDR1 SGHAT, CDR2 FQNNGV. Germline trimming cut 10 bases from V and 6 bases from J; bases unmatched to any gene: 14. The CDR3 spans 14 residues. The CDR3 loop reads CATSGAGPRQTQYF. CDR3 DNA: TGTGCCACCAGTGGAGCGGGGCCCCGCCAGACCCAGTACTTC.

The chain employs TRBV5-4 and TRBJ1-1, with 7 bases identical to TRBD1. The CDR3 covers 16 residues. CDR1 SGHNT and CDR2 YYREEE come from the germline V gene (reference sequence). With V trimmed by 0 bases and J by 0 bases, 5 bases remained unmatched. In nucleotides, the CDR3 is TGTGCCAGCAGCTTGGGACAGGGAGTTGTGAACACTGAAGCTTTCTTT. It encodes CASSLGQGVVNTEAFF.

The V and J genes are TRBV9 and TRBJ2-1, with 14 positions matching TRBD2. V lost 1 base and J lost 10; bases outside the gene matches: 10. The CDR3 has 17 residues. Germline V gene lookup returns CDR1 SGDLS and CDR2 YYNGEE. The CDR3 bases are TGTGCCAGCAGCGTAAGGACTAGCGGGGGGCCCCCGGGGGAGCAGTTCTTC. Its protein is CASSVRTSGGPPGEQFF.

The chain combines TRBV3-1 (or the pseudogene TRBV3-2) with TRBJ1-1; 9 bases agree with TRBD1. Trimming at V came to 3 bases and at J to 0 bases, leaving 8 bases not matched to a gene. The CDR3 spans 17 residues. The germline V gene has CDR1 LGHDT and CDR2 YNNKEL (reference sequence). The CDR3 DNA follows: TGTGCCAGCAGCCATACCGGGACAGGGACGTTGAACACTGAAGCTTTCTTT. It codes for CASSHTGTGTLNTEAFF.

The chain joins TRBV2 to TRBJ1-1, with 8 positions matching TRBD1. There are 14 residues in the CDR3. The J segment lost 4 bases and the V segment lost 5 bases, leaving 6 bases of the junction unmatched. Germline V CDR1 and CDR2: SNHLY, FYNNEI. The CDR3: CASSQGALSTEAFF. For the CDR3, the DNA is TGTGCCAGCAGTCAGGGGGCCTTATCCACTGAAGCTTTCTTT.

The chain links TRBV18 to TRBJ1-2, with D unclear. V lost 2 bases, J lost 4 bases, and 11 bases lay in between. Germline V CDR1 and CDR2: KGHSH, LQKENI. This CDR3 has 14 amino acids. The CDR3 sequence is CASSPSGEGYGYTF. The CDR3 DNA reads TGTGCCAGCTCACCATCTGGCGAGGGCTATGGCTACACCTTC.